The present T cell receptor beta chain was sequenced within a study of OX40 agonist ivuxolimab in advanced cancers. As for the study in general: Patients received ivuxolimab, an intravenous treatment, every 2 weeks at 0.01 to 10 mg/kg. The dose-escalation cohort had hepatocellular carcinoma, melanoma, renal cell or head and neck cancer.

The germline CDR1 and CDR2 sequences are MNHEY and SVGAGI. The CDR3 runs to 15 residues. V was pared by 5 bases and J by 4 bases, with 11 bases of the junction left unmatched. Some clones are missing from TCRdb's copy, which holds only in-frame ones; the method was immunoSEQ multiplex PCR. The data hold approximately 51,000 clones, with about 80% observed a single time. The chain is built from TRBV6-5 and TRBJ2-7, with 7 bases lining up with TRBD1. This specimen consisted of CD4+ or CD8+ T cells sorted from blood, obtained in a trial of the OX40 agonist ivuxolimab. The receptor comes from an adult with an advanced solid tumor such as melanoma, head and neck, liver or kidney cancer. The CDR3 region has the DNA TGTGCCAGCAGTCACGGGACAGAAAGGGGGTACGAGCAGTACTTC. Protein: CASSHGTERGYEQYF.